Each of the 7 T cell receptor beta chains below was sequenced from the same sample in a study of T cells in Graves' hyperthyroidism and ophthalmopathy. Using RNA transcripts as the source, TCR beta CDR3 regions were amplified. The HTBI primer set served for first-round RT-PCR of the TCR CDR3. TCRdb reanalysed the multiplex PCR reads using MiXCR and keeps one entry per CDR3 protein. This sample has approximately 300,000 distinct CDR3 sequences; roughly 15% occur once, and the top ten carry 33%. Sequences were obtained from blood. The receptors stem from a man aged 25 to 40 with Graves' hyperthyroidism.

This clonotype appeared many times. CDR3 loop: CASSEAIGLTDTQYF. In DNA, the CDR3 is TGTGCCAGCAGTGAGGCTATCGGCCTCACAGATACGCAGTATTTT. The rearrangement joins TRBV2 to TRBJ2-3; D is unclear. Per the germline V gene, CDR1 is SNHLY and CDR2 is FYNNEI. This CDR3 spans 15 amino acids. V dropped 3 bases and J dropped 2 bases, with 12 bases sitting between them.

This chain uses TRBV7-8 with TRBJ2-1; no clear D. Germline assignment: CDR1 SGHVS and CDR2 FQNEAQ. The length of the CDR3 is 15 residues. V was pared by 2 bases and J by 2 bases, with 10 bases between. The CDR3 here is CASSLRSATYNEQFF. CDR3 in DNA: TGTGCCAGCAGCTTACGAAGCGCTACCTACAATGAGCAGTTCTTC.

This clonotype showed up many times. The chain is built from TRBV20-1 and TRBJ2-2; 9 nucleotides match TRBD2. Germline CDR1 and CDR2: DFQATT and SNEGSKA (reference sequence). This CDR3 spans 15 amino acids. V was clipped by 1 base and J by 5 bases; unmatched bases: 5. DNA for the CDR3: TGCAGTGCTAGAGTAGGGCTAGCGGGAACCGGGGAGCTGTTTTTT. This gives the protein CSARVGLAGTGELFF.

This clonotype showed up just a few times. The chain carries TRBV6-5 and TRBJ2-1; weak D call: TRBD2 (6 bases). Germline-derived CDR1 and CDR2 are MNHEY and SVGAGI. This CDR3 is built from 14 residues. V was trimmed by 1 base and J by 4 bases, leaving 8 bases between them. The CDR3 DNA reads as TGTGCCAGCAGTTACTTCGGGGGTTACAATGAGCAGTTCTTC. The encoded protein is CASSYFGGYNEQFF.

This clonotype was recorded at least ten times. The V call is TRBV27, the J call TRBJ2-2; TRBD1 aligns across 8 bases. Unmatched junction bases numbered 13, after V lost 5 bases and J lost 5 bases. In germline, CDR1 is MNHEY, CDR2 SMNVEV (reference sequence). The CDR3 runs to 17 residues. DNA of the CDR3: TGTGCCAGCAGTGAAAACCTCAGGGGGCAATGGACCGGGGAGCTGTTTTTT. Protein: CASSENLRGQWTGELFF.

This clonotype was detected only a few times. V is TRBV13 and J is TRBJ1-5; TRBD1 is a possible D gene (5 bases). V was clipped by 3 bases and J by 2 bases, with 8 bases between them. The CDR3 has 14 residues. CDR1 is PRHDT and CDR2 is FYEKMQ in the germline V gene (reference sequence). The CDR3 DNA reads as TGTGCCAGCAGCTTCCAGGGACGCAATCAGCCCCAGCATTTT. This sequence encodes CASSFQGRNQPQHF. The whole variable domain, remainder taken from reference TRBV13 and TRBJ1-5, is AAGVIQSPRHLIKEKRETATLKCYPIPRHDTVYWYQQGPGQDPQFLISFYEKMQSDKGSIPDRFSAQQFSDYHSELNMSSLELGDSALYFCASSFQGRNQPQHFGDGTRLSIL.

In its sample, this clonotype was seen once. The rearrangement links TRBV3-1 to TRBJ1-6, with 7 bases that match TRBD1. Germline loops: CDR1 LGHDT, CDR2 YNNKEL (reference sequence). V gave up 6 bases and J gave up 8 bases; unmatched junction bases: 10. This CDR3 region has 15 residues. DNA of the CDR3: TGTGCCAGCAGTCTCTACAGGGGACGATATTCACCCCTCCACTTT. It yields the protein CASSLYRGRYSPLHF.